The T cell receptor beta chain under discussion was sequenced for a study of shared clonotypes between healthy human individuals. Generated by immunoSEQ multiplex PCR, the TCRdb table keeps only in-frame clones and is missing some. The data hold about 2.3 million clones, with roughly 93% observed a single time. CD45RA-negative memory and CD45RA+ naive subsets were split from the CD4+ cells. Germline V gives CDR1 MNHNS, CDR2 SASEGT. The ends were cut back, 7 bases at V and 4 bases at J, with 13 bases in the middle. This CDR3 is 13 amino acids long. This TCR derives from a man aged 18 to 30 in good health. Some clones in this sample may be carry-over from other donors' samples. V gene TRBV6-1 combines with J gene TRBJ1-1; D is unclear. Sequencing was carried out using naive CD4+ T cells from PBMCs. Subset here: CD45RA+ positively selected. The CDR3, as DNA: TGTGCCAGCACGTTAGGACTCTTCACTGAAGCTTTCTTT. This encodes CASTLGLFTEAFF.